The 17 T cell receptor beta chains below come from one sample, sequenced in a study of regulatory T cells in long-lasting Graves disease. CDR3 regions were amplified by Arm-PCR using iRepertoire HTBI primers to build TCR beta libraries. Using its own MiXCR run on the multiplex PCR reads, TCRdb lists one record per CDR3 protein. The sample shows over 650,000 distinct CDR3 sequences, about 32% of them seen only once. The sample's time point: persistent/refractory GD, antithyroid drugs over 5 years with positive TRAb. Extracted RNA from PBMCs served as the source of the TCR library. The starting material was peripheral blood mononuclear cells (PBMCs), obtained when the disease was refractory, from a patient treated with antithyroid drugs. The receptors stem from a female donor with Graves disease.

The V gene is TRBV11-2, the J gene TRBJ2-7; D gene ambiguous. The germline V and J ends were trimmed by 3 bases and 1 base, with 10 bases remaining between them. CDR3 length: 14 residues. CDR1 is SGHAT, CDR2 FQNNGV, per germline. The CDR3 nucleotides are TGTGCCAGCAGCTTGGGTTCGGCTTCCTACGAGCAGTACTTC. It codes for CASSLGSASYEQYF.

The chain couples TRBV19 to TRBJ2-7, with 7 bases identical to TRBD2. V trimming: 7 bases; J trimming: 2 bases; junction bases outside the gene matches: 11. The V gene's germline CDR1 is LNHDA and CDR2 SQIVND (reference sequence). CDR3 length equals 15 residues. CDR3 DNA: TGTGCCAGTATGGATACATCTAGCGGTACCTACGAGCAGTACTTC. Protein: CASMDTSSGTYEQYF.

V and J are TRBV4-1 and TRBJ1-1; TRBD1 is a possible D gene (5 bases). V was trimmed by 2 bases and J by 2 bases, leaving 12 bases between them. The CDR3 has 15 residues. CDR1 MGHRA and CDR2 YSYEKL come from the germline V gene. The CDR3 loop is CASSQHRDFNTEAFF. The CDR3 DNA is TGCGCCAGCAGCCAACACCGGGACTTTAACACTGAAGCTTTCTTT.

This clonotype was detected a few times. The chain links TRBV19 to TRBJ1-1; D unresolved. CDR3 length: 14 residues. The V gene's germline CDR1 is LNHDA and CDR2 SQIVND (reference sequence). Trimming cost V 7 bases and J 1 base, with 13 bases left between them. CDR3 in DNA: TGTGCCAGTAACCGCGTGTATTCGAACACTGAAGCTTTCTTT. Translation gives CASNRVYSNTEAFF.

This rearrangement joins TRBV6-2 or TRBV6-3 to TRBJ1-1; perhaps TRBD1 as D (5 bases). Germline V gene lookup returns CDR1 MNHEY and CDR2 SVGEGT. This CDR3 region has 11 residues. The V end was cut by 11 bases, the J end by 4 bases, with 11 bases between. CDR3 nucleotides: TGTGCCTCTCACGGGGGCACTGAAGCTTTCTTT. As protein: CASHGGTEAFF.

At least ten counts were recorded for this clonotype. This sequence joins TRBV2 and TRBJ1-2, with D possibly being TRBD1 (6 bases). Trimming cost V 10 bases and J 1 base, with 13 bases left between them. Per germline, CDR1 SNHLY and CDR2 FYNNEI. CDR3 length equals 13 residues. The CDR3 spells CATATGNNYGYTF. CDR3 sequence (DNA): TGTGCCACCGCTACAGGGAATAACTATGGCTACACCTTC.

The chain links TRBV29-1 to TRBJ1-1, with D unclear. The V end was cut by 5 bases, the J end by 0 bases, with 10 bases between. CDR3 length: 13 amino acids. The germline CDR1 and CDR2 sequences are SQVTM and ANQGSEA. CDR3 region: CSVKPRLNTEAFF. In DNA, the CDR3 is TGCAGCGTTAAACCCCGCCTGAACACTGAAGCTTTCTTT.

This clonotype was counted a few times. The gene calls are TRBV20-1 and TRBJ1-1; possible D gene TRBD1, 6 bases. The CDR3 is 11 amino acids. Germline CDR1 is DFQATT and CDR2 is SNEGSKA (reference sequence). V lost 3 bases and J lost 6, with 8 bases in between. Here the CDR3 reads CSASGQSEAFF. The DNA of the CDR3 is TGCAGTGCTAGTGGACAGTCTGAAGCTTTCTTT.

This clonotype was seen only once. A much more abundant neighbour one base away suggests this may be a read error. This sequence joins TRBV2 and TRBJ2-5; D is possibly TRBD2 (5 bases). Germline assignment: CDR1 SNHLY and CDR2 FYNNEI. This CDR3 comprises 14 residues. The DNA of the CDR3 is TGTGCCAGCAACCTAAACGGGTTTGGGGAGACCCATTACTTC. This translates into CASNLNGFGETHYF. Using reference TRBV2 and TRBJ2-5 for the parts outside the CDR3, the full variable domain is EPEVTQTPSHQVTQMGQEVILRCVPISNHLYFYWYRQILGQKVEFLVSFYNNEISEKSEIFDDQFSVERPDGSNFTLKIRSTKLEDSAMYFCASNLNGFGETHYFGPGTRLLVL.

The V call is TRBV12-5, the J call TRBJ2-3; tentatively, D is TRBD2 (6 bases). Germline V gene lookup returns CDR1 LGHNT and CDR2 FRNRAP. Deletions cut 1 base from V and 1 base from J, with 12 bases between. The CDR3 spans 16 residues. CDR3 amino acids: CASGLASVGGTDTQYF. For the CDR3, the DNA is TGTGCTAGTGGTTTGGCTAGCGTCGGGGGCACAGATACGCAGTATTTT. Based on the CDR3 plus reference TRBV12-5 and TRBJ2-3, the full variable domain is DARVTQTPRHKVTEMGQEVTMRCQPILGHNTVFWYRQTMMQGLELLAYFRNRAPLDDSGMPKDRFSAEMPDATLATLKIQPSEPRDSAVYFCASGLASVGGTDTQYFGPGTRLTVL.

This clonotype was recorded a few times. The chain combines TRBV5-1 with TRBJ2-7; 7 bases match TRBD1. Germline V gene sequence: CDR1 SGHRS, CDR2 YFSETQ. The J segment lost 5 bases and the V segment lost 3 bases, leaving 11 bases of the junction unmatched. The CDR3 has 15 residues. DNA of the CDR3: TGCGCCAGCAGCTCACCGGGACAGAAGGGAAACGAGCAGTACTTC. Protein sequence: CASSSPGQKGNEQYF.

This clonotype was seen only a few times. The chain is built from TRBV6-5 and TRBJ2-7; D is ambiguous. This CDR3 is 14 amino acids long. The V gene's germline CDR1 is MNHEY and CDR2 SVGAGI. V was pared by 4 bases and J by 5 bases, with 15 bases between. DNA for the CDR3: TGTGCCAGCAGTTGGGATGCGGAAAGGCACGAGCAGTACTTC. Translation gives CASSWDAERHEQYF.

Concerning this clonotype: A much more abundant neighbour one base away suggests this may be a read error. Since no conserved phenylalanine or tryptophan closes the CDR3, a read error is the likely cause. CDR3 loop: CASGLNTEAFL. For the CDR3, the DNA is TGTGCCAGCGGGCTGAACACTGAAGCTTTCCTT. The J gene is TRBJ1-1, the V gene TRBV6-1; D is undetermined. CDR1 is MNHNS, CDR2 SASEGT, per germline. V was trimmed by 8 bases and J by 0 bases, leaving 4 bases between them. This CDR3 is 11 amino acids long.

In the case of this clonotype: Since a much larger clone is just one base distant, this may be a read error. The V call is TRBV28, the J call TRBJ2-2; D is perhaps TRBD2 (5 bases). CDR3 length equals 14 residues. Germline V lookup: CDR1 MDHEN, CDR2 SYDVKM. The CDR3 loop reads CASHRAPNTGELLF. As DNA, the CDR3 is TGTGCCAGCCACAGAGCCCCAAACACCGGGGAGCTGCTTTTT.

This clonotype was observed once. Since a much larger clone is just one base distant, this may be a read error. This chain uses TRBV20-1 with TRBJ1-2, with 9 positions matching TRBD1. With V trimmed by 4 bases and J by 7 bases, 10 bases remained unmatched. Germline V gene sequence: CDR1 DFQATT, CDR2 SNEGSKA (reference sequence). The CDR3 has 14 residues. The CDR3 region has the DNA TGCAGTGCTAAAGGGGGGGACAGGGAACGTGGCTACACCTTC. Encoded protein: CSAKGGDRERGYTF.

This chain uses TRBV5-6 with TRBJ2-4; 7 bases align to TRBD2. The CDR3 is made up of 13 amino acids. Germline V lookup: CDR1 SGHDT, CDR2 YYEEEE. Trimming cost V 4 bases and J 8 bases; bases outside gene matches: 6. The CDR3 reads CASSPSGNYIQYF. CDR3 bases: TGTGCCAGCAGCCCCAGCGGGAACTACATTCAGTACTTC.

The V and J genes are TRBV9 and TRBJ1-1, with TRBD1 identical over 9 bases. There are 15 residues in the CDR3. Trimming removed 3 bases from V and 4 bases from J; junction bases left unmatched: 7. Germline values: CDR1 SGDLS, CDR2 YYNGEE. CDR3 residues: CASSGGTGYSTEAFF. The CDR3 coding sequence is TGTGCCAGCAGCGGAGGGACAGGGTACAGCACTGAAGCTTTCTTT.